The 32 T cell receptor beta chains given below trace back to one sample, sequenced in a study of OX40 agonist ivuxolimab in advanced cancers. Generated by immunoSEQ multiplex PCR, the TCRdb table keeps only in-frame clones and is missing some. Of fewer than 30,000 clones in the sample, over 80% were seen once. This sample comprised CD4+ or CD8+ T cells sorted from blood, obtained in a trial of the OX40 agonist ivuxolimab. The receptors come from an adult with an advanced solid tumor such as melanoma, head and neck, liver or kidney cancer.

J is TRBJ2-3 and V is TRBV27; TRBD1 or TRBD2 may be the D gene (5 bases each). With 1 base removed from V and 2 bases from J, the gap between germline ends came to 13 bases. This CDR3 is built from 16 residues. Germline CDR1 reads MNHEY; CDR2 reads SMNVEV (reference sequence). DNA of the CDR3: TGTGCCAGCAGTTTATTTGGGGGATTCCTCACAGATACGCAGTATTTT. Its protein is CASSLFGGFLTDTQYF.

The chain uses TRBV28 and TRBJ1-1; possibly TRBD1 for D (6 bases). Germline V gene lookup returns CDR1 MDHEN and CDR2 SYDVKM. V was cut by 3 bases and J by 1 base, with 12 bases left in between. The CDR3 extends over 15 amino acids. As DNA, the CDR3 is TGTGCCAGCAGTTTGCCGAGGACAGCGAACACTGAAGCTTTCTTT. This sequence encodes CASSLPRTANTEAFF.

This chain joins TRBV6-5 and TRBJ1-5, with D unresolved. The V and J ends lost 9 bases and 6 bases respectively, with 12 bases between them. The CDR3 has 12 residues. Germline assignment: CDR1 MNHEY and CDR2 SVGAGI. The CDR3 is CASRAEGQPQHF. CDR3 DNA: TGTGCCAGTCGGGCAGAGGGTCAGCCCCAGCATTTT.

The CDR3: CASSRDRGRGYTF. For the CDR3, the DNA is TGTGCCAGCAGCCGGGACAGGGGCCGAGGCTACACCTTC. V is TRBV28 and J is TRBJ1-2, with TRBD1 matching 10 bases. This CDR3 has 13 amino acids. In germline, CDR1 is MDHEN, CDR2 SYDVKM. V trimming: 6 bases; J trimming: 8 bases; junction bases outside the gene matches: 6.

This clone was detected only once. The V and J genes are TRBV5-5 and TRBJ2-3, with D unresolved. V lost 3 bases and J lost 5, with 13 bases in between. The CDR3 runs 14 residues. CDR1 and CDR2 from the germline V gene are SGHKS and YYEKEE (reference sequence). This chain's CDR3 is CASSSKRAGDTQYF. The CDR3 DNA follows: TGTGCCAGCAGCTCCAAACGGGCAGGAGATACGCAGTATTTT.

This sequence joins TRBV5-1 and TRBJ2-5, with D possibly matching TRBD2 (5 bases). The CDR3 runs to 14 residues. Germline CDR1 SGHRS, CDR2 YFSETQ. V was trimmed by 1 base and J by 5 bases, leaving 12 bases between them. CDR3 region: CASSLMGSGETQYF. The CDR3 DNA reads TGCGCCAGCAGCTTGATGGGGTCGGGGGAGACCCAGTACTTC. Full variable domain (remainder filled in from reference TRBV5-1 and TRBJ2-5): KAGVTQTPRYLIKTRGQQVTLSCSPISGHRSVSWYQQTPGQGLQFLFEYFSETQRNKGNFPGRFSGRQFSNSRSEMNVSTLELGDSALYLCASSLMGSGETQYFGPGTRLLVL.

The rearrangement uses TRBV27 and TRBJ2-7; 8 positions match TRBD2. This CDR3 is built from 13 residues. Germline V gives CDR1 MNHEY, CDR2 SMNVEV (reference sequence). V shed 10 bases and J 2 bases; nucleotides not matched to a gene: 7. The CDR3 sequence is CATGGVPPYEQYF. CDR3 sequence (DNA): TGTGCCACCGGGGGGGTTCCCCCCTACGAGCAGTACTTC.

The chain links TRBV18 to TRBJ2-7; D is possibly TRBD1 or TRBD2 (5 bases each). The V end lost 0 bases, the J end lost 7 bases, and 13 bases lay between the germline ends. The CDR3 has 14 amino acids. The germline gives CDR1 KGHSH, CDR2 LQKENI. This chain's CDR3 is CASSPPGRAGEQYF. Written as DNA, the CDR3 is TGTGCCAGCTCACCACCGGGGCGGGCCGGGGAGCAGTACTTC.

This rearrangement joins TRBV2 to TRBJ2-7; 11 positions agree with TRBD1. V trimming: 4 bases; J trimming: 7 bases; junction bases outside the gene matches: 3. CDR1 SNHLY and CDR2 FYNNEI come from the germline V gene. The CDR3 has 13 amino acids. This chain's CDR3 is CASSGTGGVEQYF. CDR3 sequence (DNA): TGTGCCAGCAGTGGGACAGGGGGCGTAGAGCAGTACTTC.

V is TRBV30 and J is TRBJ1-3; weak D call: TRBD1 (5 bases). Germline V gives CDR1 GTSNPN, CDR2 SVGIG (reference sequence). Deletions cut 0 bases from V and 1 base from J, with 10 bases between. This CDR3 region has 15 residues. The CDR3 region has the DNA TGTGCCTGGAGTGTATTAGGGGCATCTGGAAACACCATATATTTT. Translated: CAWSVLGASGNTIYF.

This chain uses TRBV5-1 with TRBJ2-1; D is unresolved. Trimming left V 0 bases short and J 1 base short, with 8 bases between. The CDR3 sequence is 15 residues long. Germline V gene lookup returns CDR1 SGHRS and CDR2 YFSETQ. CDR3 region: CASSLATTSYNEQFF. As DNA, the CDR3 is TGCGCCAGCAGCTTGGCCACCACATCCTACAATGAGCAGTTCTTC.

On this clone: This specimen includes other DNA sequences encoding the same CDR3. This sequence joins TRBV18 and TRBJ1-2, with 9 bases that match TRBD1. The V gene end was trimmed by 3 bases and the J gene end by 4 bases; junction bases not matched to a gene: 6. The CDR3 length is 15 residues. The germline V gene has CDR1 KGHSH and CDR2 LQKENI. The CDR3 loop is CASSPRTGESYGYTF. In DNA form, the CDR3 reads TGTGCCAGCTCACCGAGGACAGGGGAATCCTATGGCTACACCTTC.

The chain combines TRBV28 with TRBJ2-5; D gene uncertain. CDR3 length: 14 residues. With 6 bases removed from V and 4 bases from J, the gap between germline ends came to 15 bases. Germline values: CDR1 MDHEN, CDR2 SYDVKM. CDR3 sequence reads: CASSKPGRPETQYF. In DNA form, the CDR3 reads TGTGCCAGCAGCAAGCCAGGACGCCCAGAGACCCAGTACTTC.

The genes are TRBV9 and TRBJ2-3; weak D call: TRBD2 (5 bases). The V gene's germline CDR1 is SGDLS and CDR2 YYNGEE. V lost 0 bases and J lost 4, with 9 bases in between. The CDR3 runs to 14 residues. The CDR3 here is CASSVVSGADTQYF. The CDR3 DNA reads TGTGCCAGCAGCGTAGTGTCCGGGGCAGATACGCAGTATTTT.

V is TRBV9 and J is TRBJ2-7; 9 bases align to TRBD1. The germline gives CDR1 SGDLS, CDR2 YYNGEE. Trimming took 0 bases from V and 2 from J; bases not matched to a gene: 21. This CDR3 has 21 residues. The CDR3 DNA follows: TGTGCCAGCAGCGTAGCCTTCCACTGGACGGACGGGACAGGGCACACCTACGAGCAGTACTTC. This gives the protein CASSVAFHWTDGTGHTYEQYF.

The chain is built from TRBV6-6 and TRBJ1-1; 9 nucleotides agree with TRBD1. The V segment lost 2 bases and the J segment 4 bases; nucleotides outside the gene matches: 5. The CDR3 spans 15 residues. Germline values: CDR1 MNHNY, CDR2 SVGAGI (reference sequence). The CDR3, as DNA: TGTGCCAGCAGTTACCCGGGACAGGGAGGCACTGAAGCTTTCTTT. It codes for CASSYPGQGGTEAFF.

V usage is TRBV27 and J usage is TRBJ1-1; D may be TRBD1 (5 bases). V lost 0 bases and J lost 6, with 14 bases in between. Looked up from germline, CDR1 is MNHEY and CDR2 is SMNVEV (reference sequence). The CDR3 is 15 amino acids. The CDR3 DNA follows: TGTGCCAGCAGTTTATCCGGGCAGGGAAGGGCTGAAGCTTTCTTT. The encoded protein is CASSLSGQGRAEAFF.

The CDR3 DNA reads as TGTGCCAGCAGCCCCTACAGGGTGGTCTATAATTCACCCCTCCACTTT. Protein: CASSPYRVVYNSPLHF. V and J are TRBV7-8 and TRBJ1-6, with a weak D call TRBD1 (6 bases). CDR1 and CDR2 (germline): SGHVS, FQNEAQ. Trimming removed 5 bases from V and 3 bases from J, with 14 bases in between. This CDR3 has 16 amino acids.

V and J are TRBV4-3 and TRBJ1-3, with D possibly being TRBD1 (5 bases). V lost 4 bases, J lost 0 bases, and 7 bases lay in between. This CDR3 is built from 14 residues. Germline V lookup: CDR1 LGHNA, CDR2 YSLEER. CDR3 residues: CASSPGGSGNTIYF. The CDR3 DNA reads as TGCGCCAGCAGCCCCGGGGGCTCTGGAAACACCATATATTTT.

The chain couples TRBV18 to TRBJ1-1, with D uncertain. CDR1 KGHSH and CDR2 LQKENI come from the germline V gene. The CDR3 is 16 amino acids. V shed 3 bases and J shed 1 base, with 15 bases lying between them. CDR3 amino acids: CASSPTGLLGNTEAFF. CDR3 DNA: TGTGCCAGCTCACCCACGGGCCTTCTGGGGAACACTGAAGCTTTCTTT. The entire variable domain, with the rest obtained from reference TRBV18 and TRBJ1-1, is as follows: NAGVMQNPRHLVRRRGQEARLRCSPMKGHSHVYWYRQLPEEGLKFMVYLQKENIIDESGMPKERFSAEFPKEGPSILRIQQVVRGDSAAYFCASSPTGLLGNTEAFFGQGTRLTVV.

The rearrangement uses TRBV4-1 and TRBJ2-3; D might be TRBD1 (6 bases). The CDR3 totals 17 residues. CDR1 is MGHRA and CDR2 is YSYEKL in the germline V gene. Trimming shortened V by 4 bases and J by 2 bases, and 19 bases separated the two germline ends. The CDR3 is CASSPKPTGFDTDTQYF. The CDR3 coding sequence is TGCGCCAGCAGCCCCAAACCAACAGGGTTTGACACAGATACGCAGTATTTT.

The chain is built from TRBV6-1 and TRBJ1-2, with 8 bases lining up with TRBD1. The V gene's germline CDR1 is MNHNS and CDR2 SASEGT. The V gene end was trimmed by 0 bases and the J gene end by 3 bases; junction bases not matched to a gene: 6. The CDR3 consists of 16 residues. CDR3 amino acids: CASSEAAQGAYYGYTF. CDR3 DNA sequence: TGTGCCAGCAGTGAAGCAGCCCAGGGGGCATACTATGGCTACACCTTC.

This chain links TRBV14 with TRBJ2-3; tentatively, D is TRBD1 or TRBD2 (5 bases each). Per the germline V gene, CDR1 is SGHDN and CDR2 is FVKESK. V lost 1 base to trimming and J lost 0 bases, with 11 bases between them. The CDR3 has 16 amino acids. The CDR3: CASSQGGNPSTDTQYF. The CDR3 region has the DNA TGTGCCAGCAGCCAAGGGGGGAACCCAAGCACAGATACGCAGTATTTT. The full variable domain, in which reference TRBV14 and TRBJ2-3 provide the parts outside the CDR3, is EAGVTQFPSHSVIEKGQTVTLRCDPISGHDNLYWYRRVMGKEIKFLLHFVKESKQDESGMPNNRFLAERTGGTYSTLKVQPAELEDSGVYFCASSQGGNPSTDTQYFGPGTRLTVL.

The chain links TRBV6-5 to TRBJ1-5; D gene ambiguous. Trimming stripped 0 bases from V and 6 bases from J, with 6 bases between. The CDR3 runs 13 residues. From germline, CDR1 is MNHEY and CDR2 SVGAGI. CDR3 loop: CASSYSGFQPQHF. The CDR3 nucleotides read TGTGCCAGCAGTTACTCGGGTTTTCAGCCCCAGCATTTT.

The chain couples TRBV29-1 to TRBJ2-7; TRBD1 aligns across 7 bases. Germline-derived CDR1 and CDR2 are SQVTM and ANQGSEA. The CDR3 contains 14 residues. Trimming at V came to 4 bases and at J to 3 bases, leaving 9 bases not matched to a gene. The CDR3 region is CSVVQGERGYEQYF. CDR3 DNA sequence: TGCAGCGTTGTTCAGGGGGAACGGGGCTACGAGCAGTACTTC.

The chain links TRBV28 to TRBJ2-1; 9 bases match TRBD1. Trimming cost V 5 bases and J 4 bases; bases outside gene matches: 18. The CDR3 contains 19 residues. Germline lookup yields CDR1 MDHEN and CDR2 SYDVKM. The CDR3 spells CASSPMGQGRTGPYNEQFF. The CDR3 bases are TGTGCCAGCAGTCCCATGGGACAGGGAAGGACCGGACCTTACAATGAGCAGTTCTTC.

This sequence joins TRBV6-5 and TRBJ2-5; 10 positions match TRBD1. The CDR3 is 13 amino acids. V was pared by 10 bases and J by 3 bases, with 5 bases of the junction left unmatched. Per germline, CDR1 MNHEY and CDR2 SVGAGI. The CDR3 sequence is CATMGQGKETQYF. CDR3 DNA: TGTGCCACCATGGGACAGGGGAAAGAGACCCAGTACTTC.

In this sample, this clone turned up once. Here the CDR3 DNA reads TGTGCCAGCAGGGATTCCGGGACTAGTAATTTCTTC. It translates to CASRDSGTSNFF. The chain carries TRBV2 and TRBJ2-1; 8 bases are a match to TRBD2. Looked up from germline, CDR1 is SNHLY and CDR2 is FYNNEI. This CDR3 spans 12 amino acids. V was pared by 6 bases and J by 16 bases, with 11 bases of the junction left unmatched. The full variable domain, completed using reference TRBV2 and TRBJ2-1, is EPEVTQTPSHQVTQMGQEVILRCVPISNHLYFYWYRQILGQKVEFLVSFYNNEISEKSEIFDDQFSVERPDGSNFTLKIRSTKLEDSAMYFCASRDSGTSNFFGPGTRLTVL.

The chain employs TRBV11-1 and TRBJ2-4, with D maybe TRBD1 (6 bases). The CDR3 is 14 amino acids. CDR1 and CDR2 from the germline V gene are SGHAT and FQDESV (reference sequence). Trimming left V 5 bases short and J 7 bases short, with 15 bases between. CDR3 in DNA: TGTGCCAGCAGCACCTTCGGACAGCAGAACATTCAGTACTTC. Amino acid sequence: CASSTFGQQNIQYF.

The rearrangement joins TRBV5-1 to TRBJ2-5; D call uncertain. The CDR3 length is 14 residues. The V gene's germline CDR1 is SGHRS and CDR2 YFSETQ. V was pared by 2 bases and J by 2 bases, with 10 bases between. CDR3 protein: CASSLVQPQETQYF. The CDR3 nucleotides read TGCGCCAGCAGCTTAGTACAGCCTCAAGAGACCCAGTACTTC.

This clone was seen a single time. The chain has TRBV11-3 and TRBJ1-4; tentatively, D is TRBD1 (5 bases). Trimming cost V 5 bases and J 3 bases, with 13 bases left between them. CDR3 length: 15 amino acids. Germline V lookup: CDR1 SGHNT, CDR2 YENEEA. CDR3: CASSTRGRPNEKLFF. CDR3 sequence (DNA): TGTGCCAGCAGCACCCGGGGCAGGCCTAATGAAAAACTGTTTTTT.

This clone was detected once. CDR3 in amino acids: CASSPGQQTPEAFF. In nucleotides, the CDR3 is TGTGCCAGCAGCCCGGGACAACAAACCCCTGAAGCTTTCTTT. This chain joins TRBV11-2 and TRBJ1-1; D might be TRBD1 (6 bases). The CDR3 has 14 residues. Trimming removed 5 bases at V and 6 bases at J, with 16 bases between. CDR1 SGHAT and CDR2 FQNNGV come from the germline V gene.